This TCR beta chain was captured by sequencing in a study of shared clonotypes between healthy human individuals. The germline V gene encodes CDR1 MDHEN and CDR2 SYDVKM. The CDR3 is 16 amino acids. V lost 7 bases to trimming and J lost 5 bases, with 23 bases between them. With respect to this clone: Its antigen is not identified.

Measured with immunoSEQ multiplex PCR; TCRdb has only the in-frame clones, and not every one. This table holds some 2,100,000 clones, around 95% found once. Points from the study as a whole: Generation probabilities were higher for clonotypes shared across all four sorted-subset donors than for unshared ones. The researchers took only blood, and tissue repertoires probably look different. Estimated richness was generally greater in naive than memory subsets.

The specimen was naive CD4+ T cells sorted from blood. The subset here: CD45RA+ positively selected. The V gene is TRBV28, the J gene TRBJ2-5; tentatively, D is TRBD1 (6 bases). The clonotype originates from a man between 18 and 35 years old in good health. The CDR3 region is CASNPTRTGNYETQYF. The CDR3 nucleotides read TGTGCCAGCAACCCTACGCGCACAGGGAATTATGAGACCCAGTACTTC.